This T cell receptor (beta chain) was recorded in a study of graft-versus-host responses after intestinal transplantation. Study details: Among the recipients, all got anti-thymocyte globulin induction and then tacrolimus and steroids for 3 to 4 years. Study-level points and caveats: An association linked early post-transplant HvG declines with peak circulating GvH clone levels. Recipient marrow contained GvH clones, some of which appeared first in ileum or blood.

Sequencing was performed with immunoSEQ multiplex PCR; in TCRdb, only in-frame clones are kept and a portion is missing. The sample holds about 18,000 clones, roughly 80% seen once. Germline CDR1 SGHVS, CDR2 FQNEAQ. The junction had 12 bases not matched to a gene; V was cut back by 5 bases and J by 7 bases. CDR3 length: 15 amino acids. Processed graft tissue released its intraepithelial and lamina propria lymphocytes. Turning to this clone: Its antigen is not known.

The TCR sequence derives from a human patient who received an intestinal transplant, so some T cells may come from the graft donor. The source material was ileum tissue, sampled approximately 420 days after intestinal transplant. The V and J genes are TRBV7-8 and TRBJ2-7; 9 bases agree with TRBD2. CDR3 DNA: TGTGCCAGCAGCCCTGCTAGCGGGACTGGTCGGGAGCAGTACTTC. Amino acids: CASSPASGTGREQYF.